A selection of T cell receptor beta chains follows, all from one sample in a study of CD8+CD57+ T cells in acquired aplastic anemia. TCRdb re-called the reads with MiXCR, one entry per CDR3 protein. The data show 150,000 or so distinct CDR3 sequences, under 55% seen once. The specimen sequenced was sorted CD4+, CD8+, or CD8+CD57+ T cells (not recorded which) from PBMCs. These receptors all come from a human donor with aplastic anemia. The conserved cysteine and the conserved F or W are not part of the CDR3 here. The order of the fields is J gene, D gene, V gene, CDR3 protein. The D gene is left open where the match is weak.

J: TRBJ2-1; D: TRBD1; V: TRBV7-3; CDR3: ASSFTQGANKF
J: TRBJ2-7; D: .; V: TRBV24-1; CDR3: APWFRGYEQY
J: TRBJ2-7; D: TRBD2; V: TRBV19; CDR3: ASSPAGVPYEQY
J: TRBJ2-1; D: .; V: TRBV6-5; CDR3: ASSYRTLYNEQF
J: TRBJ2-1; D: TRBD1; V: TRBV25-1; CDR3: VSSHFGGQGANEQF
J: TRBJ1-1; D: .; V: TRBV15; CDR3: ATSSQQNTEAF
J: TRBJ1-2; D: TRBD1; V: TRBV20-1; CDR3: SVGQGLNYGYT
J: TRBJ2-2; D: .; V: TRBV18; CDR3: ASSPYMNTGELF
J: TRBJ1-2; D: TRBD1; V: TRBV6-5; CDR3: ASSYSRTGSVDGYT
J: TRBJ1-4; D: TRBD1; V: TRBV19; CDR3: ASSLGQGNEKLF
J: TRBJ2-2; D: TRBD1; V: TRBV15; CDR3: ATRGQGTVGELF
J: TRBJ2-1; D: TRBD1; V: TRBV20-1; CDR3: SASNRGTEQF
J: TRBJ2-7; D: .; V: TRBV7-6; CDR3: ASSQPQDYEQY
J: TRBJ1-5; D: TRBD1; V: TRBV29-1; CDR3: SVDAGQGQAQH
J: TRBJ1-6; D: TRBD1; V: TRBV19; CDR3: ASRETGTGESPLH
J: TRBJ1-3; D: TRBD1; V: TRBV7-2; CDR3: ASSSQGADTIY
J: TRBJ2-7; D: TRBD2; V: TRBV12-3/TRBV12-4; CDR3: ASSFLAGGPYEQY
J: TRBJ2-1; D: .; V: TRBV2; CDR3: ASSESNNEQF
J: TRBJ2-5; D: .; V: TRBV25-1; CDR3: ATSRQGYLETQY
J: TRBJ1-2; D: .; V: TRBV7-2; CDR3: ASSQEGYGYT
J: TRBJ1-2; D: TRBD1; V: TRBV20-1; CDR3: SAGTYRGRNYGYT
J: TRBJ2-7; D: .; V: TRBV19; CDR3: ASSLRTAFYEQYN
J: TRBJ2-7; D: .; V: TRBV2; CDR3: ASETGDSNSYEQY
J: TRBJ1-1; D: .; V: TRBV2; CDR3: ASSKAENTEAF